Below, 5 T cell receptor beta chains from the same sample are listed, as sequenced in a study of T cell responses to AZD1222 COVID-19 vaccine. Method: immunoSEQ multiplex PCR; TCRdb's copy keeps in-frame clones and lacks some. The data show 100,000 to 150,000 clones, with 87% seen just once and approximately 1.5% held by the top ten. The source was peripheral blood, collected on day 0 of AZD1222 vaccination. Source of these receptors: an adult in good health.

The chain joins TRBV7-2 to TRBJ1-2, with D unclear. V was shortened by 1 base and J by 4 bases, with 16 bases between the two germline ends. This CDR3 has 16 amino acids. Germline CDR1 SGHTA, CDR2 FQGNSA. CDR3 protein: CASSLGAGLAIYGYTF. CDR3 bases: TGTGCCAGCAGCTTAGGGGCTGGGTTGGCTATCTATGGCTACACCTTC.

This chain joins TRBV5-1 and TRBJ1-1, with a possible D match to TRBD1 (6 bases). Trimming removed 1 base from V and 0 bases from J, with 13 bases in between. CDR3 size: 16 residues. The germline V gene encodes CDR1 SGHRS and CDR2 YFSETQ. CDR3 in DNA: TGCGCCAGCAGCTTGCAGGGACAACGCATGAACACTGAAGCTTTCTTT. Translated, it gives CASSLQGQRMNTEAFF.

This clone was seen only once. V is TRBV6-5 and J is TRBJ1-1; no reliable D call. Germline values: CDR1 MNHEY, CDR2 SVGAGI. This CDR3 spans 16 amino acids. Trimming took 2 bases from V and 1 from J, leaving 14 bases between them. The CDR3 here is CASSYAPSTANTEAFF. Here the CDR3 DNA reads TGTGCCAGCAGTTACGCTCCCTCGACGGCGAACACTGAAGCTTTCTTT.

The chain couples TRBV10-3 to TRBJ2-5; 7 nucleotides line up with TRBD1. The CDR3 is 12 amino acids. V shed 8 bases and J 2 bases; nucleotides not matched to a gene: 2. Per germline, CDR1 ENHRY and CDR2 SYGVKD. The CDR3 is CAIGTEQETQYF. The CDR3 DNA follows: TGTGCCATCGGGACAGAGCAAGAGACCCAGTACTTC.

The rearrangement links TRBV18 to TRBJ1-3; 12 positions match TRBD1. Germline V gene sequence: CDR1 KGHSH, CDR2 LQKENI. The CDR3 length is 17 residues. V lost 8 bases to trimming and J lost 5 bases; unmatched junction nucleotides: 13. The CDR3 spells CASEQYAGTGGRNTIYF. DNA of the CDR3: TGTGCCAGCGAACAATACGCTGGGACAGGGGGCAGAAACACCATATATTTT. The full variable domain, completed using reference TRBV18 and TRBJ1-3, is NAGVMQNPRHLVRRRGQEARLRCSPMKGHSHVYWYRQLPEEGLKFMVYLQKENIIDESGMPKERFSAEFPKEGPSILRIQQVVRGDSAAYFCASEQYAGTGGRNTIYFGEGSWLTVV.